The 24 T cell receptor beta chains listed next were all sequenced from one sample in a study of T cell responses to AZD1222 COVID-19 vaccine. TCRdb's copy holds only in-frame clones and misses some; the assay was immunoSEQ multiplex PCR. The sample carries tens of thousands of clones, 70% to 90% recorded once. The sample here was peripheral blood, taken 28 days after the second AZD1222 dose. The origin of the receptors is an adult who received the AZD1222 COVID-19 vaccine.

The V and J genes are TRBV19 and TRBJ1-2; D is possibly TRBD1 (6 bases). Germline loops: CDR1 LNHDA, CDR2 SQIVND (reference sequence). Trimming took off 1 base at V and 5 bases at J, with 11 bases between the two ends. The CDR3 runs 14 residues. CDR3 in amino acids: CASSIGGTSYGYTF. CDR3 nucleotide sequence: TGTGCCAGTAGTATAGGGGGGACATCGTATGGCTACACCTTC.

This clone was detected only once. This sequence joins TRBV9 and TRBJ2-3; D possibly uses TRBD1 or TRBD2 (5 bases each). V was pared by 0 bases and J by 1 base, with 12 bases between. This CDR3 contains 16 residues. Germline V gene lookup returns CDR1 SGDLS and CDR2 YYNGEE. CDR3 DNA: TGTGCCAGCAGCGTAGTGGGGGAGTTGGGCACAGATACGCAGTATTTT. This encodes CASSVVGELGTDTQYF.

The chain's CDR3 is CASSIDRYNEQFF. The CDR3 nucleotides are TGTGCCAGCAGTATTGACAGGTACAATGAGCAGTTCTTC. The V call is TRBV12-3 or TRBV12-4, the J call TRBJ2-1; D is perhaps TRBD1 (6 bases). The CDR3 spans 13 residues. Trimming shortened V by 5 bases and J by 4 bases, and 9 bases separated the two germline ends.

This rearrangement joins TRBV28 to TRBJ2-3; D remains unclear. This CDR3 has 13 amino acids. The germline CDR1 and CDR2 sequences are MDHEN and SYDVKM. V was clipped by 4 bases and J by 2 bases, with 7 bases between them. The CDR3 spells CASSSLDTDTQYF. CDR3 coding DNA: TGTGCCAGCAGTTCGCTCGACACAGATACGCAGTATTTT.

This chain joins TRBV24-1 and TRBJ2-2; possibly TRBD2 for D (5 bases). Germline V CDR1 and CDR2: KGHDR, SFDVKD. V was clipped by 1 base and J by 5 bases, with 7 bases between them. CDR3 length: 14 residues. The CDR3 loop is CATSDFWETGELFF. The CDR3 region has the DNA TGTGCCACCAGTGATTTTTGGGAGACCGGGGAGCTGTTTTTT.

This chain uses TRBV20-1 with TRBJ2-7; D is perhaps TRBD2 (6 bases). The CDR3 sequence is 11 residues long. V lost 0 bases and J lost 8, with 8 bases in between. CDR1 DFQATT and CDR2 SNEGSKA come from the germline V gene (reference sequence). DNA of the CDR3: TGCAGTGCTAGAGATGGGAGGAAGCAGTACTTC. It encodes CSARDGRKQYF.

The chain combines TRBV28 with TRBJ1-5; the D is unclear. Trimming took 6 bases from V and 2 from J, leaving 14 bases between them. The germline gives CDR1 MDHEN, CDR2 SYDVKM. The CDR3 totals 15 residues. CDR3 residues: CASSQGRRGNQPQHF. The CDR3 region has the DNA TGTGCCAGCAGCCAAGGTAGGAGGGGCAATCAGCCCCAGCATTTT.

V is TRBV29-1 and J is TRBJ2-5, with D tentatively TRBD1 (7 bases). The germline gives CDR1 SQVTM, CDR2 ANQGSEA. This CDR3 comprises 13 residues. V gave up 6 bases and J gave up 1 base, with 12 bases separating them. The CDR3 DNA reads as TGCAGCGTCACGCAGGGGGGCCAAGAGACCCAGTACTTC. Protein: CSVTQGGQETQYF.

The chain is built from TRBV25-1 and TRBJ1-1; maybe TRBD1 (5 bases). The CDR3 sequence is 13 residues long. In germline, CDR1 is MGHDK, CDR2 SYGVNS. The V gene lost 6 bases and the J gene lost 5 bases, with 13 bases spanning the gap. CDR3 sequence (DNA): TGTGCCAGCAGCCGGGGGGGTTGGACTGAAGCTTTCTTT. Its protein is CASSRGGWTEAFF.

The chain couples TRBV5-1 to TRBJ1-2, with 11 bases aligning to TRBD1. V was pared by 3 bases and J by 6 bases, with 7 bases of the junction left unmatched. Germline V gives CDR1 SGHRS, CDR2 YFSETQ. CDR3 length: 15 amino acids. The chain's CDR3 is CASSSVGQGADGYTF. DNA for the CDR3: TGCGCCAGCAGCTCCGTTGGACAGGGGGCTGATGGCTACACCTTC. Full variable domain (rest looked up from reference TRBV5-1 and TRBJ1-2): KAGVTQTPRYLIKTRGQQVTLSCSPISGHRSVSWYQQTPGQGLQFLFEYFSETQRNKGNFPGRFSGRQFSNSRSEMNVSTLELGDSALYLCASSSVGQGADGYTFGSGTRLTVV.

V and J are TRBV25-1 and TRBJ2-7, with 13 bases fitting TRBD2. Looked up from germline, CDR1 is MGHDK and CDR2 is SYGVNS. The CDR3 has 13 residues. Unmatched junction bases numbered 3, after V lost 6 bases and J lost 7 bases. Written as DNA, the CDR3 is TGTGCCAGCAGACTAGCGGGAGGGGATGAGCAGTACTTC. Its protein product is CASRLAGGDEQYF.

The V and J genes are TRBV29-1 and TRBJ1-1; D gene ambiguous. Per germline, CDR1 SQVTM and CDR2 ANQGSEA. CDR3 length: 12 residues. V gave up 3 bases and J gave up 1 base, with 6 bases separating them. CDR3 region: CSVEDENTEAFF. As DNA, the CDR3 is TGCAGCGTTGAGGACGAGAACACTGAAGCTTTCTTT.

This clone has a single count. CDR3 DNA sequence: TGTGCCAGCTTCCCCAGCTTTGGAAAGGGTGGAGGTGACCAGCCCCAGCATTTT. Encoded protein: CASFPSFGKGGGDQPQHF. The rearrangement uses TRBV28 and TRBJ1-5; no reliable D call. With 8 bases removed from V and 7 bases from J, the gap between germline ends came to 30 bases. There are 18 residues in the CDR3. Germline loops: CDR1 MDHEN, CDR2 SYDVKM.

The V call is TRBV18, the J call TRBJ1-3; TRBD1 matches 7 bases. Germline V lookup: CDR1 KGHSH, CDR2 LQKENI. J gave up 1 base and V 3 bases, and 6 bases lay outside the gene matches. CDR3 length: 16 amino acids. Written as DNA, the CDR3 is TGTGCCAGCTCACCGGGACAGCCCGATTCTGGAAACACCATATATTTT. Residues: CASSPGQPDSGNTIYF.

V is TRBV6-8 and J is TRBJ2-3; 9 bases agree with TRBD1. Germline values: CDR1 MNHGY, CDR2 SAAAGT. This CDR3 region has 14 residues. Germline trimming cut 7 bases from V and 3 bases from J; bases unmatched to any gene: 5. The CDR3 sequence: CASTTGQGTDTQYF. CDR3 bases: TGTGCCAGCACCACCGGACAGGGGACAGATACGCAGTATTTT.

The chain couples TRBV30 to TRBJ1-4, with D unresolved. The CDR3 sequence is 14 residues long. V dropped 0 bases and J dropped 4 bases, with 9 bases sitting between them. Germline CDR1 is GTSNPN and CDR2 is SVGIG (reference sequence). Here the CDR3 reads CAWSVAALNEKLFF. DNA for the CDR3: TGTGCCTGGAGTGTAGCAGCACTTAATGAAAAACTGTTTTTT.

This sequence joins TRBV3-1 (or the pseudogene TRBV3-2) and TRBJ1-4; 9 bases line up with TRBD1. The length of the CDR3 is 14 residues. CDR1 is LGHDT, CDR2 YNNKEL, per germline (reference sequence). The trim removed 6 bases at V and 10 bases at J, leaving 9 bases unmatched. The CDR3 is CASRDGQGQGKLFF. The CDR3 nucleotides read TGTGCCAGCAGGGACGGACAGGGGCAAGGAAAACTGTTTTTT.

The chain is built from TRBV28 and TRBJ1-5, with D possibly TRBD1 on 5 matching bases. CDR1 is MDHEN and CDR2 is SYDVKM in the germline V gene. The CDR3 is 18 residues long. Deletions cut 4 bases from V and 2 bases from J, with 21 bases between. DNA for the CDR3: TGTGCCAGCAGTTACCCTTGGGTGGGGGAAGGTCGCAATCAGCCCCAGCATTTT. Amino acid sequence: CASSYPWVGEGRNQPQHF.

The chain couples TRBV2 to TRBJ1-2; D perhaps matches TRBD1 (5 bases). CDR1 and CDR2 from the germline V gene are SNHLY and FYNNEI. This CDR3 comprises 12 residues. With 6 bases removed from V and 4 bases from J, the gap between germline ends came to 9 bases. DNA of the CDR3: TGTGCCAGCAGCCGGGACCTCTATGGCTACACCTTC. Residues: CASSRDLYGYTF.

Here the CDR3 reads CAWSVVGNEQFF. The CDR3 DNA reads as TGTGCCTGGAGTGTGGTGGGGAATGAGCAGTTCTTC. The rearrangement uses TRBV30 and TRBJ2-1; D not certain. The ends were cut back, 0 bases at V and 7 bases at J, with 7 bases in the middle. The CDR3 is 12 amino acids. CDR1 and CDR2 (germline): GTSNPN, SVGIG (reference sequence).

This clone was counted between two and nine times. CDR3 sequence reads: CAISARTGETEAFF. DNA for the CDR3: TGTGCCATCAGTGCGCGGACAGGGGAAACTGAAGCTTTCTTT. V is TRBV10-3 and J is TRBJ1-1, with 9 bases identical to TRBD1. This CDR3 comprises 14 residues. CDR1 is ENHRY and CDR2 is SYGVKD in the germline V gene. The junction had 5 bases not matched to a gene; V was cut back by 4 bases and J by 5 bases.

The V gene is TRBV15, the J gene TRBJ2-1; 11 nucleotides match TRBD2. The junction had 8 bases not matched to a gene; V was cut back by 4 bases and J by 6 bases. Germline CDR1 LNHNV, CDR2 YYDKDF (reference sequence). This CDR3 is 16 amino acids long. CDR3 in amino acids: CATSITGLADINEQFF. CDR3 nucleotides: TGTGCCACCAGCATAACGGGACTAGCGGATATCAATGAGCAGTTCTTC.

This clone turned up a few times. The rearrangement joins TRBV3-1 (or the pseudogene TRBV3-2) to TRBJ1-3; no clear D gene. The germline V gene encodes CDR1 LGHDT and CDR2 YNNKEL (reference sequence). V lost 8 bases to trimming and J lost 4 bases, with 21 bases between them. This CDR3 has 16 residues. CDR3 bases: TGTGCCAGCGAGATGCGTTCGACGGGGTCAGGAAACACCATATATTTT. The encoded protein is CASEMRSTGSGNTIYF.

The rearrangement links TRBV4-2 to TRBJ2-1; 8 bases map to TRBD1. Trimming at V came to 3 bases and at J to 5 bases, leaving 9 bases not matched to a gene. This CDR3 comprises 16 residues. The germline gives CDR1 LGHNA, CDR2 YNFKEQ. CDR3 DNA: TGTGCCAGCAGCCACCCAGGACAGGGAAAGGACAATGAGCAGTTCTTC. Protein sequence: CASSHPGQGKDNEQFF.